This T cell receptor (beta chain) stems from a study of blood T cell repertoires in COVID-19. Turning to the study itself: Specimens from acute and convalescent COVID-19 originated in the United States, Italy and Spain.

This table comes from immunoSEQ multiplex PCR, and its TCRdb copy is limited to in-frame clones, with some not included. Of under 300,000 clones detected, around 84% appear once; the ten largest clones hold around 6.3%. Germline V gives CDR1 LNHDA, CDR2 SQIVND (reference sequence). After removal of 2 bases from V and 6 bases from J, the junction contained 11 bases not matched to a gene. CDR3 length: 16 residues. This receptor was identified in a woman aged 45-59 years who had been exposed to COVID-19. The rearrangement links TRBV19 to TRBJ1-1; TRBD1 matches 8 bases. The sample comprised PBMCs or T cells enriched from blood (not recorded which). The CDR3 nucleotides are TGTGCCAGTAGTATACCAAGACAGGGGCTGTCCGCTGAAGCTTTCTTT. Its translation: CASSIPRQGLSAEAFF. Supplemented by reference TRBV19 and TRBJ1-1, the full variable domain reads DGGITQSPKYLFRKEGQNVTLSCEQNLNHDAMYWYRQDPGQGLRLIYYSQIVNDFQKGDIAEGYSVSREKKESFPLTVTSAQKNPTAFYLCASSIPRQGLSAEAFFGQGTRLTVV.